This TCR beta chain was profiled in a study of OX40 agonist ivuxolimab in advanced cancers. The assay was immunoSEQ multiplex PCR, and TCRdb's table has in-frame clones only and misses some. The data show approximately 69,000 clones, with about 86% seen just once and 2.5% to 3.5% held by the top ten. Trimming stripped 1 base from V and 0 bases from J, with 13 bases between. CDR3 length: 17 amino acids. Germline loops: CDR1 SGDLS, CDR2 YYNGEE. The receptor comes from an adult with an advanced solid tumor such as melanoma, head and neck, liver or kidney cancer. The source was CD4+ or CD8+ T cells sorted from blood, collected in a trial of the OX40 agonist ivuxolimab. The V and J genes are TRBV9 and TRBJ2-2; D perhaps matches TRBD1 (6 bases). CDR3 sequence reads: CASSVPHRETNTGELFF. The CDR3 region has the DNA TGTGCCAGCAGCGTACCTCACAGGGAAACGAACACCGGGGAGCTGTTTTTT.